The 2 T cell receptor beta chains below all came from one sample that was sequenced in a study of CD8 T cells in ankylosing spondylitis. TCRdb processed the 5' RACE reads anew with MiXCR; each CDR3 protein has one entry. The sample contains tens of thousands of distinct CDR3 sequences, about 27% of which appear only once. Specimen: blood, either unsorted or a sorted T cell fraction (not recorded which). The source of these receptors is a male donor with ankylosing spondylitis or in good health (not recorded which).

This clonotype was seen at least ten times. The gene calls are TRBV5-1 and TRBJ2-7; 8 bases map to TRBD2. This CDR3 comprises 12 residues. The germline V gene encodes CDR1 SGHRS and CDR2 YFSETQ. Unmatched junction bases numbered 10, after V lost 7 bases and J lost 10 bases. The CDR3 protein is CASSAGDRPQYF. The CDR3 nucleotides read TGCGCCAGCTCAGCGGGAGACCGGCCACAGTACTTC.

The rearrangement uses TRBV2 and TRBJ2-2; D gene uncertain. Germline V lookup: CDR1 SNHLY, CDR2 FYNNEI. V was pared by 9 bases and J by 1 base, with 15 bases between. The CDR3 sequence is 15 residues long. The CDR3 DNA is TGTGCCAGGGGTGCCGGACCCAGGAACACCGGGGAGCTGTTTTTT. It translates to CARGAGPRNTGELFF.